The present entry profiles one T cell receptor (beta chain) with its context. Its antigen remains unknown. The CDR3 runs to 14 residues. The V segment lost 5 bases and the J segment 3 bases; nucleotides outside the gene matches: 3. Per germline, CDR1 MNHEY and CDR2 SVGAGI. The PCR contained 60 Vbeta and 13 Jbeta primers. The table came from immunoSEQ multiplex PCR; TCRdb's copy has only in-frame clones and leaves some out. The sample consists of some 200,000 clones, approximately 80% of them appearing once. Healthy donors of bone marrow made up the group. This sample was included in a study of cytomegalovirus exposure and HLA in healthy donors. Overall study results and limits: One variant, a missense change in DCLRE1C, was linked in a later analysis to TCR beta V- and J-gene trimming.

Material for sequencing was PBMCs. The source of this sequence is a boy aged 2-15 years in good health and CMV-seronegative. The chain has TRBV6-5 and TRBJ2-3; 9 nucleotides match TRBD1. DNA of the CDR3: TGTGCCAGCAGTCAGGACAGGGGTACAGATACGCAGTATTTT. Protein product: CASSQDRGTDTQYF.